These 12 T cell receptor beta chains were all obtained from the same sample, sequenced in a study of T cells in Graves' hyperthyroidism and ophthalmopathy. Template material for amplifying TCR beta CDR3 regions consisted of RNA transcripts. HTBI primers drove first-round RT-PCR of the TCR CDR3. TCRdb itself ran the multiplex PCR reads through MiXCR, one entry per CDR3 protein. The sample carries approximately 370,000 distinct CDR3 sequences, 15% recorded once. The sequencing sample was made of blood. Every receptor here comes from a woman aged 25 to 39 with Graves' hyperthyroidism.

This clonotype was found a few times. The V and J genes are TRBV9 and TRBJ1-4; TRBD1 aligns across 9 bases. The germline V gene has CDR1 SGDLS and CDR2 YYNGEE. The CDR3 sequence is 15 residues long. V dropped 3 bases and J dropped 4; count of bases not matched to a gene: 4. CDR3 region: CASSAGQGVNEKLFF. CDR3 DNA: TGTGCCAGCAGCGCGGGACAGGGTGTTAATGAAAAACTGTTTTTT.

This clonotype was observed many times. This chain joins TRBV20-1 and TRBJ2-7; D unclear. Germline CDR1 is DFQATT and CDR2 is SNEGSKA (reference sequence). The CDR3 is 14 amino acids. V was shortened by 4 bases and J by 0 bases, with 13 bases between the two germline ends. The CDR3 DNA is TGCAGTGCTAAAAGCCTTTCCTTCTCCTACGAGCAGTACTTC. Protein product: CSAKSLSFSYEQYF.

This clonotype appeared many times. The rearrangement joins TRBV11-3 to TRBJ2-5, with D unresolved. Germline V CDR1 and CDR2: SGHNT, YENEEA. Trimming stripped 3 bases from V and 5 bases from J, with 10 bases between. The CDR3 totals 13 residues. CDR3 amino acids: CASSFTPRETQYF. The DNA of the CDR3 is TGTGCCAGCAGCTTTACACCACGGGAGACCCAGTACTTC.

The chain joins TRBV20-1 to TRBJ2-3; 12 bases fit TRBD2. V gave up 0 bases and J gave up 3 bases; unmatched junction bases: 7. The CDR3 extends over 17 amino acids. Germline CDR1 is DFQATT and CDR2 is SNEGSKA (reference sequence). The CDR3 loop is CSAREPTGLAGTDTQYF. The CDR3 DNA follows: TGCAGTGCTAGAGAACCTACTGGACTAGCGGGAACAGATACGCAGTATTTT.

In this sample, this clonotype turned up a few times. A much larger clone differs from this one at a single base, so this may be a read error. The chain employs TRBV5-1 and TRBJ1-1; unclear D gene. Germline lookup yields CDR1 SGHRS and CDR2 YFSETQ. This CDR3 is 14 amino acids long. This chain's CDR3 is CVSSLATSGAEAFF. The CDR3 DNA reads TGCGTCAGCAGCTTGGCCACTTCCGGTGCTGAAGCTTTCTTT. Full variable domain (rest looked up from reference TRBV5-1 and TRBJ1-1): KAGVTQTPRYLIKTRGQQVTLSCSPISGHRSVSWYQQTPGQGLQFLFEYFSETQRNKGNFPGRFSGRQFSNSRSEMNVSTLELGDSALYLCVSSLATSGAEAFFGQGTRLTVV.

This chain uses TRBV5-4 with TRBJ2-1; TRBD2 is a possible D gene (6 bases). V gave up 4 bases and J gave up 1 base, with 15 bases separating them. This CDR3 contains 16 residues. Per germline, CDR1 SGHNT and CDR2 YYREEE (reference sequence). This CDR3 reads CASSRSRRDSYNEQFF. CDR3 nucleotide sequence: TGTGCCAGCAGCCGCTCACGGAGGGATTCCTACAATGAGCAGTTCTTC.

This clonotype appeared many times. This chain joins TRBV2 and TRBJ2-3; 8 bases map to TRBD2. J lost 5 bases, V lost 8 bases, and 6 bases had no gene match. Germline CDR1 is SNHLY and CDR2 is FYNNEI. There are 13 residues in the CDR3. The CDR3 loop is CASRISGRDTQYF. The CDR3 coding sequence is TGTGCCAGCCGTATCAGCGGGAGAGATACGCAGTATTTT.

This clonotype was detected ten times or more. The chain links TRBV18 to TRBJ2-3; TRBD2 aligns across 10 bases. This CDR3 contains 15 residues. The V and J ends lost 6 bases and 2 bases, in that order; junction bases with no gene match: 5. CDR1 and CDR2 (germline): KGHSH, LQKENI. The CDR3 is CASSFGLADTDTQYF. In nucleotides, the CDR3 is TGTGCCAGCTCCTTCGGACTAGCGGACACAGATACGCAGTATTTT.

The rearrangement uses TRBV2 and TRBJ2-5; TRBD1 matches at 8 bases. This CDR3 is 10 amino acids long. J gave up 10 bases and V 7 bases, and 2 bases lay outside the gene matches. CDR1 is SNHLY, CDR2 FYNNEI, per germline. The CDR3 loop reads CASTGQGQYF. The CDR3 region has the DNA TGTGCCAGCACAGGACAGGGCCAGTACTTC.

The chain carries TRBV2 and TRBJ2-5; 10 nucleotides agree with TRBD2. In germline, CDR1 is SNHLY, CDR2 FYNNEI. The V and J ends lost 7 bases and 4 bases, in that order; junction bases with no gene match: 9. This CDR3 spans 15 amino acids. The CDR3 region is CASNLERGGLETQYF. The CDR3 nucleotides are TGTGCCAGCAATCTGGAGCGGGGGGGCCTAGAGACCCAGTACTTC.

This clonotype was seen only a few times. V usage is TRBV27 and J usage is TRBJ2-7, with D perhaps matching TRBD1 (5 bases). CDR1 is MNHEY and CDR2 is SMNVEV in the germline V gene (reference sequence). V was trimmed by 3 bases and J by 6 bases, leaving 12 bases between them. The CDR3 spans 13 residues. CDR3 sequence: CASSFTGGGEQYF. CDR3 coding DNA: TGTGCCAGCAGTTTCACAGGTGGCGGCGAGCAGTACTTC.

The chain employs TRBV27 and TRBJ2-7; TRBD2 matches at 10 bases. This CDR3 region has 16 residues. With V trimmed by 4 bases and J by 4 bases, 10 bases remained unmatched. Germline lookup yields CDR1 MNHEY and CDR2 SMNVEV (reference sequence). CDR3 region: CASSSVGPSGSYEQYF. CDR3 sequence (DNA): TGTGCCAGCAGTTCTGTGGGTCCTAGCGGGAGTTACGAGCAGTACTTC.